This record concerns one TCR beta chain sequence. Its matching antigen is unknown. Germline and junction disagree at one end, which may indicate a read error. The study ran its PCR with 60 Vbeta and 13 Jbeta primers. Libraries were prepared by immunoSEQ multiplex PCR; TCRdb keeps only in-frame clonotypes and omits some of them. The data contain fewer than 180,000 clones, approximately 85% of them singletons. The germline gives CDR1 SSHAT, CDR2 FNYEAQ (reference sequence). This CDR3 comprises 15 residues. This sample was included in a study of cytomegalovirus exposure and HLA in healthy donors. Across the study: Among the approximately 400 genotyped donors, 81% were placed in the Caucasian-associated ancestry cluster. Study-wide points: Reportedly, TCR beta sequences accurately predicted HLA-A and HLA-B alleles in most subjects.

This TCR was recovered from a man between 45 and 60 years old in good health and CMV-seropositive. The chain links TRBV7-7 to TRBJ2-1; D is ambiguous. The sequencing input was PBMCs. CDR3 in amino acids: CASSPTLAQRNEQFF. The CDR3 DNA reads as TGTGCTAGCAGCCCGACCCTCGCTCAGCGCAATGAGCAGTTCTTC.